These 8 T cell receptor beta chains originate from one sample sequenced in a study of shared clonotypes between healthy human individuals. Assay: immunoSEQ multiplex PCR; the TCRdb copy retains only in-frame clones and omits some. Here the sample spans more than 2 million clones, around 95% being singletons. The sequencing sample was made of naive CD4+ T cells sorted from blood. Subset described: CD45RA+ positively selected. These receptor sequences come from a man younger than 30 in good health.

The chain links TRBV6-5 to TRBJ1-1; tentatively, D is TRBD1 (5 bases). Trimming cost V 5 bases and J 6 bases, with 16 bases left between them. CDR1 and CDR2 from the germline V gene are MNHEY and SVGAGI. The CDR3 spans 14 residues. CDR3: CASSGGGKLAEAFF. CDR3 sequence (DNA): TGTGCCAGCAGTGGCGGGGGGAAACTGGCTGAAGCTTTCTTT.

The CDR3: CASSLQGQGYGYTF. Written as DNA, the CDR3 is TGTGCCAGCAGCTTACAAGGACAGGGGTATGGCTACACCTTC. The chain links TRBV7-2 to TRBJ1-2; 9 bases fit TRBD1. With 2 bases clipped from V and 5 bases from J, the junction kept 3 bases outside the gene matches. Germline values: CDR1 SGHTA, CDR2 FQGNSA. The CDR3 loop spans 14 amino acids.

This CDR3 reads CASSEASKQGITGELFF. The CDR3 nucleotides read TGTGCCAGCAGTGAAGCGAGTAAGCAGGGGATAACCGGGGAGCTGTTTTTT. The chain combines TRBV6-1 with TRBJ2-2; perhaps TRBD1 as D (6 bases). V lost 0 bases and J 5 bases, leaving 16 bases between the germline ends. The CDR3 is 17 residues long. Germline CDR1 MNHNS, CDR2 SASEGT.

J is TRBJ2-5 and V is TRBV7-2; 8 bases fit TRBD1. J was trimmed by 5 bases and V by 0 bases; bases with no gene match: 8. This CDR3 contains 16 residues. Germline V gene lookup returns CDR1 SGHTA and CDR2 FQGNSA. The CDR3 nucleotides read TGTGCCAGCAGCTTAGCGGGGCAGGGGGCATATGAGACCCAGTACTTC. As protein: CASSLAGQGAYETQYF.

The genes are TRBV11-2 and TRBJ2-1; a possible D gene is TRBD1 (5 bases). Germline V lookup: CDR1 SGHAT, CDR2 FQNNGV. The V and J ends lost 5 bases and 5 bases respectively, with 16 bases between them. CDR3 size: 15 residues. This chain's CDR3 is CASSGWTMANNEQFF. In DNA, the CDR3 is TGTGCCAGCAGCGGGTGGACAATGGCAAACAATGAGCAGTTCTTC.

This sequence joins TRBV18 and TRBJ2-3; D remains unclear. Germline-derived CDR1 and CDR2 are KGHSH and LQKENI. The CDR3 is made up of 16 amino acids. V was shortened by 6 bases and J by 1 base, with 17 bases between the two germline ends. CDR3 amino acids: CASSPILAPRTDTQYF. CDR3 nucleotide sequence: TGTGCCAGCTCCCCTATTTTGGCCCCCCGCACAGATACGCAGTATTTT.

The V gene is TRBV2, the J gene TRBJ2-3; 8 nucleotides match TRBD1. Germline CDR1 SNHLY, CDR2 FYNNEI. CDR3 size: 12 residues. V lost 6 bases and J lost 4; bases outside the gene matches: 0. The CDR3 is CASRQGADTQYF. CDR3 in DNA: TGTGCCAGCAGACAGGGGGCAGATACGCAGTATTTT.

CDR3 DNA sequence: TGTGCTGGGACGAGGGGAAGCAATCAGCCCCAGCATTTT. Translation gives CAGTRGSNQPQHF. The rearrangement joins TRBV30 to TRBJ1-5, with D possibly being TRBD1 (5 bases). Germline CDR1 reads GTSNPN; CDR2 reads SVGIG (reference sequence). The CDR3 sequence is 13 residues long.